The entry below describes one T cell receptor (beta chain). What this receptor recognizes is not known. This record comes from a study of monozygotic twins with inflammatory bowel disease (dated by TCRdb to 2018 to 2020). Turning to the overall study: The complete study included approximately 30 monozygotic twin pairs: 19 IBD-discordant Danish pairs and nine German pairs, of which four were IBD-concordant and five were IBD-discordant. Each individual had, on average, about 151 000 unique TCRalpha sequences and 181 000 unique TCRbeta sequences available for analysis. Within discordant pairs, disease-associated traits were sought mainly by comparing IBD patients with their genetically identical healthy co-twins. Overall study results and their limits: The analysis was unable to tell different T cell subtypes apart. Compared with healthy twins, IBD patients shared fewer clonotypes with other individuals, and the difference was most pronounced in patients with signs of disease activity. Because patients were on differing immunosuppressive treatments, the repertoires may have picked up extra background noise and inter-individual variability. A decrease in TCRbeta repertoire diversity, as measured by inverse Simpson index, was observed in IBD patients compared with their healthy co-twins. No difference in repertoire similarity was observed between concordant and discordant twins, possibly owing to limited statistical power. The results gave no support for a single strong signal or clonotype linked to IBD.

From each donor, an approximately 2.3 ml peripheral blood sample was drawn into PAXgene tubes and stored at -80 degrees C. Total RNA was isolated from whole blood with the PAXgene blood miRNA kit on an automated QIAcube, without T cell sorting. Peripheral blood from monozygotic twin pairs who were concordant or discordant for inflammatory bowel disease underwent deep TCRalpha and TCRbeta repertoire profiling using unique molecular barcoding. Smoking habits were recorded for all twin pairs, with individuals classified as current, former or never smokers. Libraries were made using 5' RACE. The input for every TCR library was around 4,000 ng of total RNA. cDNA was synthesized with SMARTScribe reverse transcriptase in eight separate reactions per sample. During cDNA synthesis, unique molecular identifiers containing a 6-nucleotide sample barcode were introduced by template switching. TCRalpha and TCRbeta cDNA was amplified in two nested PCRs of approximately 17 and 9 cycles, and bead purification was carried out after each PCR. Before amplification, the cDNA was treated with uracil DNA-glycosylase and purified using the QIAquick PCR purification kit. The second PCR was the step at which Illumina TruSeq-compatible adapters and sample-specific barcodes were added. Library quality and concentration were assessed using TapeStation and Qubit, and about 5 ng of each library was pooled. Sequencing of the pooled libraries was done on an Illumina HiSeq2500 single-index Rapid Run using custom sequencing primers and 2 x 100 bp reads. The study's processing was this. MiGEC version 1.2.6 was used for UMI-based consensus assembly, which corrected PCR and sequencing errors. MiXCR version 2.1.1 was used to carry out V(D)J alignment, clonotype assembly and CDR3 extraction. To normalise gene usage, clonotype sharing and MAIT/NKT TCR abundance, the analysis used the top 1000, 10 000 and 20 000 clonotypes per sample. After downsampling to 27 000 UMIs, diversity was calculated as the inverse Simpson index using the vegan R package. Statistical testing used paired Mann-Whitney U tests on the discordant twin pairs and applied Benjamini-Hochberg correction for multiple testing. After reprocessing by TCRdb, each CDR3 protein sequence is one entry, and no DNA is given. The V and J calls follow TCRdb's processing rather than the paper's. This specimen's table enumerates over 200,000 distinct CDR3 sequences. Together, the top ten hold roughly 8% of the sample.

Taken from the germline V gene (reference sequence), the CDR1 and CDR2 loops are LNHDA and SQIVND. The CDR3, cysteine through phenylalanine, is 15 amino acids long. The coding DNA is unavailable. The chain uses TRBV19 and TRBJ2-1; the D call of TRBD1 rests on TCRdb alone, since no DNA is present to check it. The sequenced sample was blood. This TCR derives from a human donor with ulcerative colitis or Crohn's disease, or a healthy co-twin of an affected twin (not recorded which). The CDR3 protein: CASSPGTLAFNEQFF.